Listed here is a single T cell receptor (beta chain). Its antigen is still unknown. Every bit of the isolated RNA underwent reverse transcription, so sequencing read expressed TCRB transcripts. Generated by immunoSEQ multiplex PCR, the TCRdb table keeps only in-frame clones and is missing some. The data show about 240,000 clones, roughly 14% seen once. This specimen belongs to a study of beta chain features in type 1 diabetes. Study-wide results and caveats: Fewer junction insertions and more nucleotide deletions appeared in type 1 diabetes patients. TCRB CDR3s from Type 1 diabetes patients were moderately but significantly shorter in all four CD4+ subsets.

Germline CDR1 SEHNR, CDR2 FQNEAQ (reference sequence). V was pared by 5 bases and J by 2 bases, with 5 bases of the junction left unmatched. CDR3 size: 15 residues. Averaging approximately 0.11 L, one heparinised blood draw came from each individual donor. Sequences were obtained from naive CD4+ T cells from blood. This rearrangement joins TRBV7-9 to TRBJ2-5, with 10 bases aligning to TRBD2. The clonotype originates from a man aged 25 to 40 with type 1 diabetes. DNA for the CDR3: TGTGCCAGCAGCCCCTGGACTAGCGGTCAAGAGACCCAGTACTTC. This gives the protein CASSPWTSGQETQYF.